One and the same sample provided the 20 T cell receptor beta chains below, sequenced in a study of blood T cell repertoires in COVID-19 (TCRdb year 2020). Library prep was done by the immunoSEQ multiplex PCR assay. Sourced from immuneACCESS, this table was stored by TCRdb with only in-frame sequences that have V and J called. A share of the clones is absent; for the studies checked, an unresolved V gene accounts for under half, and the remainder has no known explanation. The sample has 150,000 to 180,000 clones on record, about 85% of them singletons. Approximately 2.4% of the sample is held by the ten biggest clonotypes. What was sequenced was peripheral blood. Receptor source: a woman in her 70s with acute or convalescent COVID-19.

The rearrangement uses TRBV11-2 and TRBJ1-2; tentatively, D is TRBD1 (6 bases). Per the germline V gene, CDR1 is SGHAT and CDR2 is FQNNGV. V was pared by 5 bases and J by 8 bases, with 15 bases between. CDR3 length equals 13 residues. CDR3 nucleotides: TGTGCCAGCAGCCCACCCGGGACAAGGGGCTACACCTTC. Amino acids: CASSPPGTRGYTF.

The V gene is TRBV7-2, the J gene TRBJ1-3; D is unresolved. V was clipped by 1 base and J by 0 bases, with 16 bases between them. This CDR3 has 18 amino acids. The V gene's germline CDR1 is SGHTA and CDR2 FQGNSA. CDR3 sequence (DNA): TGTGCCAGCAGCTTAGTAGCGACCCTTGGCAGCTCTGGAAACACCATATATTTT. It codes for CASSLVATLGSSGNTIYF.

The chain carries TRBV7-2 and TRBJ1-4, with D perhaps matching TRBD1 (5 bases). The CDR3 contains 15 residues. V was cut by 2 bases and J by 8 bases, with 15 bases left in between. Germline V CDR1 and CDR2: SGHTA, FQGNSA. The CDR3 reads CASSLNGWGVEKLFF. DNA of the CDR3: TGTGCCAGCAGCTTAAACGGATGGGGGGTGGAAAAACTGTTTTTT.

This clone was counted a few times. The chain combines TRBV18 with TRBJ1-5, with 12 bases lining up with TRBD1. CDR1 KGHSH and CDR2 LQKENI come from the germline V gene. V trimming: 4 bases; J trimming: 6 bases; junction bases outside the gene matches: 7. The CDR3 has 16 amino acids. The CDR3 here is CASSQAGTGGGQPQHF. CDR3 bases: TGTGCCAGCTCACAAGCCGGGACAGGGGGCGGTCAGCCCCAGCATTTT.

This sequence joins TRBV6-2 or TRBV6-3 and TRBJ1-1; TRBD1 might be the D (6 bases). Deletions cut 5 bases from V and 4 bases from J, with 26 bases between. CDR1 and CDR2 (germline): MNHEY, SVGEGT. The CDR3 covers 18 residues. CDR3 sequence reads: CASSPHLGGAVGGTEAFF. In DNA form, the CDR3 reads TGTGCCAGCAGTCCCCATTTAGGGGGGGCAGTAGGTGGCACTGAAGCTTTCTTT.

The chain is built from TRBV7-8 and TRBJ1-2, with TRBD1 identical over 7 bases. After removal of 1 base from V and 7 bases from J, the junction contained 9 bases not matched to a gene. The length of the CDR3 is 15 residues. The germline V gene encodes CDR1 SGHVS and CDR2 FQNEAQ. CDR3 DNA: TGTGCCAGCAGCTTAGAGGAGACAGGGTTCAGTGGCTACACCTTC. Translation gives CASSLEETGFSGYTF.

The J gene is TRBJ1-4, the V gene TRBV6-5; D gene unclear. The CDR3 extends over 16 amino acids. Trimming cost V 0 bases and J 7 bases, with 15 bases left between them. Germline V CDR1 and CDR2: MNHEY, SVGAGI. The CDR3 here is CASSYSPTRGSEKLFF. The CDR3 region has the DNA TGTGCCAGCAGTTACTCTCCTACAAGAGGGTCTGAAAAACTGTTTTTT.

The DNA for the CDR3 is TGTGCCAGCAGTTACGTCTGGAACACTGAAGCTTTCTTT. Its translation is CASSYVWNTEAFF. The chain is built from TRBV6-5 and TRBJ1-1; no definite D call. Germline V CDR1 and CDR2: MNHEY, SVGAGI. This CDR3 has 13 residues. V lost 2 bases, J lost 1 base, and 5 bases lay in between.

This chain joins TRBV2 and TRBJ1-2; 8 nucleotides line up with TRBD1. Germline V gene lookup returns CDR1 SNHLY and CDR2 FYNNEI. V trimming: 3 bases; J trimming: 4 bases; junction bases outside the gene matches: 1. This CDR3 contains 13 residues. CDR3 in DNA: TGTGCCAGCAGTGAGACAGGGGCCTATGGCTACACCTTC. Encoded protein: CASSETGAYGYTF. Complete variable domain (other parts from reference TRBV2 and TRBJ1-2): EPEVTQTPSHQVTQMGQEVILRCVPISNHLYFYWYRQILGQKVEFLVSFYNNEISEKSEIFDDQFSVERPDGSNFTLKIRSTKLEDSAMYFCASSETGAYGYTFGSGTRLTVV.

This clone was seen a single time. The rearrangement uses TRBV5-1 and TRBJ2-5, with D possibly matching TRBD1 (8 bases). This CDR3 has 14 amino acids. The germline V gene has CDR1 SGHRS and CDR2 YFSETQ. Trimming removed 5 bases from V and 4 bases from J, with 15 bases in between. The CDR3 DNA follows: TGCGCCAGCAGAAAAACAGGGGGGGCAGAGACCCAGTACTTC. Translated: CASRKTGGAETQYF.

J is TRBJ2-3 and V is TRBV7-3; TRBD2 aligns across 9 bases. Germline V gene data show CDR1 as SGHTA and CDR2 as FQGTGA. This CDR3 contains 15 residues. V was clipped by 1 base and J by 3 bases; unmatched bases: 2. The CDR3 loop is CASSLMAGGTDTQYF. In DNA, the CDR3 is TGTGCCAGCAGCTTAATGGCGGGGGGGACAGATACGCAGTATTTT.

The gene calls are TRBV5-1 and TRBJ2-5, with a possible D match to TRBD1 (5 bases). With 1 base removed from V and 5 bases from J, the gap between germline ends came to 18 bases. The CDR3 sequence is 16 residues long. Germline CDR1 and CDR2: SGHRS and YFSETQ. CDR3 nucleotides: TGCGCCAGCAGCTTGCAATCCGCAATTGACAGCGAGACCCAGTACTTC. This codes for CASSLQSAIDSETQYF.

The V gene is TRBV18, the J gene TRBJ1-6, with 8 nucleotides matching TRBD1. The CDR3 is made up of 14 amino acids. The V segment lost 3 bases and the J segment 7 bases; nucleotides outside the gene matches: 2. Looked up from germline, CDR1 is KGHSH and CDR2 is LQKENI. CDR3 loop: CASSPGQENSPLHF. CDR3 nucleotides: TGTGCCAGCTCACCGGGACAGGAAAATTCACCCCTCCACTTT.

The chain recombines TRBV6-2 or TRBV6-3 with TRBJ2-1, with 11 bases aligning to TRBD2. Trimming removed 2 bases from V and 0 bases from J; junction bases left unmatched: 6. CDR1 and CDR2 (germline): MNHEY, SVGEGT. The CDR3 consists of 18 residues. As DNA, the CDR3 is TGTGCCAGCAGTTACCTCCTAGCGGGGGGTAGCTCCTACAATGAGCAGTTCTTC. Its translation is CASSYLLAGGSSYNEQFF.

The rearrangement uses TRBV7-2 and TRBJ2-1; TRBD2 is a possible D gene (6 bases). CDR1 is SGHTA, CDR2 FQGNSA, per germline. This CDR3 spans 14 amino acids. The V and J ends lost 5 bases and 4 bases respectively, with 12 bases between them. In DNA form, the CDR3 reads TGTGCCAGCAGCCCCGGGACTTTATACAATGAGCAGTTCTTC. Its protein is CASSPGTLYNEQFF.

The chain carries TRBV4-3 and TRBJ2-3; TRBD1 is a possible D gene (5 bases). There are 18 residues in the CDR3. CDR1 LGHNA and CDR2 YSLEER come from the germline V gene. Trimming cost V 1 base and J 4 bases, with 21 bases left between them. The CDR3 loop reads CASSQVWVGAGLPDTQYF. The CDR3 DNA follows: TGCGCCAGCAGCCAAGTATGGGTCGGAGCAGGGCTCCCAGATACGCAGTATTTT.

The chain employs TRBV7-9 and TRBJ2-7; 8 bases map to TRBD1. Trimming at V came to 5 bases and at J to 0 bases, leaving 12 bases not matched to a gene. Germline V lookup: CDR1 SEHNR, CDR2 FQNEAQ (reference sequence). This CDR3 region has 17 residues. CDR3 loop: CASSPGQAWNYSYEQYV. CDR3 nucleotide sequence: TGTGCCAGCAGCCCGGGACAGGCCTGGAATTACTCCTACGAGCAGTACGTC.

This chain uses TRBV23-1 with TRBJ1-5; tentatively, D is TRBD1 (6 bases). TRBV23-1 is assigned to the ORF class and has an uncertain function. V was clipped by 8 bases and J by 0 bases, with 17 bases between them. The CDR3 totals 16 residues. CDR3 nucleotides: TGCGCCAGCGGGGGCCTTCGGAATCTTAGCAATCAGCCCCAGCATTTT. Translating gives CASGGLRNLSNQPQHF.

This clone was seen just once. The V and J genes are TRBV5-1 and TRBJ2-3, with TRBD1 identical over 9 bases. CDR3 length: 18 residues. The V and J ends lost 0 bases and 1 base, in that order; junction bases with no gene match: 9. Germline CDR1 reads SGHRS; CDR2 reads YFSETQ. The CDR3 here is CASSLEQGAGEGTDTQYF. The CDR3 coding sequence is TGCGCCAGCAGCTTGGAACAGGGGGCGGGAGAGGGCACAGATACGCAGTATTTT.

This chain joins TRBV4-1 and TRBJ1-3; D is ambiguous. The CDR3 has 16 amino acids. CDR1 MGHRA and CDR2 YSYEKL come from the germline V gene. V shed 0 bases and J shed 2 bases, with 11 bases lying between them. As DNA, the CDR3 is TGCGCCAGCAGCCAAGATAATCGGGTAACTGGAAACACCATATATTTT. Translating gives CASSQDNRVTGNTIYF.